This TCR beta chain derives from a study of metastatic and nonmetastatic thyroid tumors. At the level of the study: The study looked at repertoires side by side in blood and in tumor or nodule tissue from malignant and benign thyroid patients. Findings of the study overall: Malignant thyroid tumors reportedly exceeded benign nodules significantly in TCR beta diversity, with the difference appearing in blood and tumor.

From germline, CDR1 is MNHNY and CDR2 SVGAGI (reference sequence). The length of the CDR3 is 14 residues. Among the patients, none had received any treatment before thyroid surgery. This clone was seen a handful of times. What it binds is not known. The junction does not match germline at one end; this may be a read error. Under the authors' procedure: The study built a papillary thyroid cancer distant-metastasis classifier from CDR3 differences across clinicopathological groups. TCRdb redid the clone calls on the PCR reads using MiXCR. For this entry, the V and J calls and clone size follow TCRdb and not the study's own pipeline. The profile covers some 22,000 clones, with 22% appearing a single time and roughly 12% taken by the ten largest.

The chain links TRBV6-6 to TRBJ1-2; no firm D call. This TCR derives from a female donor with papillary thyroid cancer or a benign thyroid nodule (not recorded which). Some clones in this sample may be carry-over from other donors' samples. The sample consisted of tumor tissue. CDR3 nucleotide sequence: TGTGCCAGCAGTTACGACGGGGTAGTCTATTGCTACACCTTC. Protein sequence: CASSYDGVVYCYTF.